The T cell receptor beta chain described here comes from a study of blood T cell repertoires in COVID-19. Per germline, CDR1 MNHEY and CDR2 SVGAGI. This CDR3 is built from 14 residues. V lost 6 bases to trimming and J lost 6 bases; unmatched junction nucleotides: 5. This table comes from immunoSEQ multiplex PCR, and its TCRdb copy is limited to in-frame clones, with some not included. Altogether around 300,000 clones are present, approximately 85% being singletons, with the ten largest covering 7.2%. This clone was found a few times. The receptor was derived from a human donor in a cohort sampled during active COVID-19. The sample comprised peripheral blood. The chain recombines TRBV6-5 with TRBJ2-2, with 9 bases fitting TRBD1. This CDR3 is CASRRTGEAGELFF. CDR3 sequence (DNA): TGTGCCAGCAGGCGGACAGGGGAGGCCGGGGAGCTGTTTTTT.